The following is a T cell receptor beta chain sequence with its context. The target antigen is unknown. The data originate from a study of CD8 T cells in ankylosing spondylitis. The study, taken as a whole, reports: The study identified a TCR beta motif of 7 or 8 highly homologous variants that appeared characteristic of ankylosing spondylitis blood. As reported, disease-linked clones showed significant enrichment in matched ankylosing spondylitis synovial fluid. Some of these motif variants have turned up before, in reports on reactive arthritis synovial fluid and blood.

Germline loops: CDR1 SGHTA, CDR2 FQGNSA. V dropped 5 bases and J dropped 2 bases, with 10 bases sitting between them. The CDR3 is 13 amino acids. With molecular barcodes, quantitative 5'-RACE was used to make the TCR beta libraries. TCRdb called the 5' RACE reads again in MiXCR, with one record for every CDR3 protein. The repertoire holds about 750,000 distinct CDR3 sequences, with over 15% as singletons. Source material: blood, either unsorted or a sorted T cell fraction (not recorded which). The chain uses TRBV7-2 and TRBJ2-7; D is unclear. The TCR comes from a male donor with ankylosing spondylitis. The CDR3 region is CASSIVDAYEQYF. CDR3 sequence (DNA): TGTGCCAGCAGCATAGTGGACGCCTACGAGCAGTACTTC. The full variable domain, its missing parts supplied by reference TRBV7-2 and TRBJ2-7, is GAGVSQSPSNKVTEKGKDVELRCDPISGHTALYWYRQSLGQGLEFLIYFQGNSAPDKSGLPSDRFSAERTGGSVSTLTIQRTQQEDSAVYLCASSIVDAYEQYFGPGTRLTVT.